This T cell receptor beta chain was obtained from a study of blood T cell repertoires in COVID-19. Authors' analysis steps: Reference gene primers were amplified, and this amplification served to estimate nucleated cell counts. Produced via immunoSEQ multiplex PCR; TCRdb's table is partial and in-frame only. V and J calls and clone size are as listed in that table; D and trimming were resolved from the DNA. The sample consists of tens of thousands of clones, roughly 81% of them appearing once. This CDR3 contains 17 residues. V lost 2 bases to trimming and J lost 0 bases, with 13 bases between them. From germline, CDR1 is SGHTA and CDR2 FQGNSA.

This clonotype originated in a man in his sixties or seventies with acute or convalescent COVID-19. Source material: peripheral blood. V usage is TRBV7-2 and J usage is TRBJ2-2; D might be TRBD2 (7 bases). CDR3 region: CASSLLGGGTNTGELFF. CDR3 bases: TGTGCCAGCAGCTTACTGGGCGGGGGCACGAACACCGGGGAGCTGTTTTTT.